These 9 T cell receptor beta chains share one sample of origin, sequenced in a study of blood T cell repertoires in COVID-19 (dated by TCRdb to about 2020). The library came from the immunoSEQ multiplex PCR assay. TCRdb's version of the immuneACCESS table is confined to in-frame rearrangements and falls short of the full clone set. An unresolved V gene accounts for under half of the shortfall where checked; the remainder is of unknown origin. This sample gives some 100,000 clones in total; over 70% of them show up just once. The biggest ten clones account for roughly 23% of the sample. The sample was peripheral blood. The receptors originated from a man older than 75 with active or convalescent COVID-19.

In regard to this clone: The sample carries other DNA sequences with the same CDR3. The chain is built from TRBV5-6 and TRBJ1-5; 11 nucleotides agree with TRBD1. V gave up 4 bases and J gave up 4 bases; unmatched junction bases: 4. Germline CDR1 and CDR2: SGHDT and YYEEEE. The CDR3 covers 15 residues. DNA of the CDR3: TGTGCCAGCAGCCCAGGGACAGGGGGGAATCAGCCCCAGCATTTT. Amino acid sequence: CASSPGTGGNQPQHF. The entire variable domain, with the rest obtained from reference TRBV5-6 and TRBJ1-5, is as follows: DAGVTQSPTHLIKTRGQQVTLRCSPKSGHDTVSWYQQALGQGPQFIFQYYEEEERQRGNFPDRFSGHQFPNYSSELNVNALLLGDSALYLCASSPGTGGNQPQHFGDGTRLSIL.

The chain links TRBV19 to TRBJ1-2; possible D gene TRBD1, 5 bases. Looked up from germline, CDR1 is LNHDA and CDR2 is SQIVND (reference sequence). V was clipped by 3 bases and J by 4 bases, with 12 bases between them. The CDR3 loop spans 14 amino acids. The CDR3 coding sequence is TGTGCCAGTAGTATGGGTGGCAGGGCCTATGGCTACACCTTC. This gives the protein CASSMGGRAYGYTF. Based on the CDR3 plus reference TRBV19 and TRBJ1-2, the full variable domain is DGGITQSPKYLFRKEGQNVTLSCEQNLNHDAMYWYRQDPGQGLRLIYYSQIVNDFQKGDIAEGYSVSREKKESFPLTVTSAQKNPTAFYLCASSMGGRAYGYTFGSGTRLTVV.

J is TRBJ2-5 and V is TRBV5-1; TRBD2 matches at 8 bases. V dropped 0 bases and J dropped 6; count of bases not matched to a gene: 10. Germline assignment: CDR1 SGHRS and CDR2 YFSETQ. This CDR3 is 16 amino acids long. CDR3 sequence reads: CASSLGFESGGKTQYF. The CDR3 region has the DNA TGCGCCAGCAGCTTGGGGTTTGAGAGCGGGGGTAAGACCCAGTACTTC.

The chain uses TRBV19 and TRBJ1-5; D might be TRBD1 (5 bases). Deletions cut 4 bases from V and 5 bases from J, with 9 bases between. This CDR3 is 13 amino acids long. Looked up from germline, CDR1 is LNHDA and CDR2 is SQIVND (reference sequence). The CDR3 DNA follows: TGTGCCAGTAGTAGGGGGGTAGATCAGCCCCAGCATTTT. Translation: CASSRGVDQPQHF.

This chain joins TRBV19 and TRBJ2-7; TRBD1 agrees at 8 bases. Looked up from germline, CDR1 is LNHDA and CDR2 is SQIVND (reference sequence). There are 14 residues in the CDR3. Trimming removed 8 bases from V and 3 bases from J; junction bases left unmatched: 9. The CDR3 region is CASRRTGTVYEQYF. CDR3 coding DNA: TGTGCCAGTCGAAGGACAGGGACGGTCTACGAGCAGTACTTC.

The genes are TRBV15 and TRBJ2-5, with 9 bases matching TRBD1. Germline V gene sequence: CDR1 LNHNV, CDR2 YYDKDF (reference sequence). This CDR3 has 15 residues. The V and J ends lost 1 base and 4 bases, in that order; junction bases with no gene match: 4. In DNA form, the CDR3 reads TGTGCCACCAGCAGAGGGGGGACAGGGTCAGAGACCCAGTACTTC. Translating gives CATSRGGTGSETQYF. The whole variable domain, remainder taken from reference TRBV15 and TRBJ2-5, is DAMVIQNPRYQVTQFGKPVTLSCSQTLNHNVMYWYQQKSSQAPKLLFHYYDKDFNNEADTPDNFQSRRPNTSFCFLDIRSPGLGDTAMYLCATSRGGTGSETQYFGPGTRLLVL.

This clone was seen once. This sequence joins TRBV6-6 and TRBJ2-5; 9 bases are a match to TRBD2. The J segment lost 4 bases and the V segment lost 5 bases, leaving 11 bases of the junction unmatched. Germline CDR1 MNHNY, CDR2 SVGAGI (reference sequence). The CDR3 extends over 16 amino acids. The CDR3: CASSPAQLAGAETQYF. In DNA form, the CDR3 reads TGTGCCAGCAGTCCCGCCCAGTTAGCGGGGGCAGAGACCCAGTACTTC.

This chain links TRBV5-6 with TRBJ2-2, with TRBD1 matching over 7 bases. J lost 4 bases, V lost 0 bases, and 6 bases had no gene match. This CDR3 spans 16 amino acids. The V gene's germline CDR1 is SGHDT and CDR2 YYEEEE. The CDR3 DNA is TGTGCCAGCAGCTTGGTTGACAGGGCGGTCACCGGGGAGCTGTTTTTT. Amino acids: CASSLVDRAVTGELFF.

The rearrangement uses TRBV5-6 and TRBJ1-2; TRBD1 is a possible D gene (5 bases). This CDR3 comprises 15 residues. Looked up from germline, CDR1 is SGHDT and CDR2 is YYEEEE. V gave up 4 bases and J gave up 2 bases, with 15 bases separating them. The CDR3 here is CASSPGRWGNYGYTF. The CDR3 region has the DNA TGTGCCAGCAGCCCAGGACGGTGGGGCAACTATGGCTACACCTTC.